Sequencing of this T cell receptor (beta chain) was carried out in a study of CD8 T cells in Susac syndrome. Notes on the study in general: The authors acknowledged that their TCR sequencing and HLA analysis involved a relatively small number of individuals.

This CDR3 region has 16 residues. Trimming removed 5 bases from V and 0 bases from J, with 14 bases in between. Germline CDR1 and CDR2: SGHTA and FQGNSA. CD8+ and CD4+ T cells from blood underwent TCR beta sequencing. Treatment-naive patients with stable or active relapsing-remitting disease were the multiple sclerosis controls. RNA amounts of roughly 0.45 to 1 ug underwent reverse transcription with random hexamers. With immunoSEQ multiplex PCR, TCR beta CDR3 was amplified across 54 Vbeta and 13 Jbeta. TCRdb independently ran MiXCR on the immunoSEQ multiplex PCR reads; one entry per CDR3 protein. Here the sample spans 250,000 to 300,000 distinct CDR3 sequences, approximately 89% being singletons. In the case of this clonotype: Its antigen remains unknown.

The TCR originated in a human donor with multiple sclerosis. Sample: CD8+ T cells from PBMCs. This chain joins TRBV7-2 and TRBJ1-3; TRBD1 is a possible D gene (6 bases). For the CDR3, the DNA is TGTGCCAGCAGCCATGGGGGGGGCGGCTCTGGAAACACCATATATTTT. This sequence encodes CASSHGGGGSGNTIYF.